The rows below give T cell receptor beta chains drawn from one sample of a study of vaccination and CD4 T cells after COVID-19. Which antigens these TCRs recognize remains unknown. One entry per CDR3 protein, called by TCRdb with MiXCR from the PCR reads. In the table there are approximately 15,000 distinct CDR3 sequences, roughly 49% of which are singletons. The sequenced sample was CD4+ T cells from blood, cultured in vitro, obtained before SARS-CoV-2 vaccination. The receptors come from a human donor who had recovered from COVID-19. Each CDR3 is given with its conserved first and last residue. The D gene is left open where the match is weak. The size field is filled for only some rows; it gives once, few, many or a size class.

D	size	V	length	J	CDR3	DNA
TRBD1	-	TRBV12-3/TRBV12-4	19	TRBJ2-4	CASSPQTGGAIHAKNIQYF	TGTGCCAGCAGTCCCCAAACAGGGGGCGCCATTCATGCCAAAAACATTCAGTACTTC
-	few	TRBV2	12	TRBJ2-5	CASSEAGETQYF	TGTGCCAGCAGTGAAGCGGGAGAGACCCAGTACTTC
-	-	TRBV30	11	TRBJ2-3	CAWSGRDTQYF	TGTGCCTGGAGCGGGAGAGATACGCAGTATTTT
TRBD2	-	TRBV5-1	15	TRBJ2-1	CASTPLAGGVNEQFF	TGCGCCAGCACCCCCCTAGCGGGGGGGGTCAATGAGCAGTTCTTC
TRBD2	-	TRBV28	14	TRBJ2-5	CASSTPGLDETQYF	TGTGCCAGCAGTACCCCGGGACTAGACGAGACCCAGTACTTC
TRBD2	-	TRBV12-3/TRBV12-4	15	TRBJ2-3	CASSPTSGKADTQYF	TGTGCCAGCAGTCCGACTAGCGGGAAGGCAGATACGCAGTATTTT
-	few	TRBV2	15	TRBJ1-5	CASSGTWGSNQPQHF	TGTGCCAGCAGTGGGACATGGGGGAGCAATCAGCCCCAGCATTTT
TRBD2	-	TRBV28	14	TRBJ2-1	CASSLSGGYNEQFF	TGTGCCAGCAGTTTGTCGGGAGGGTACAATGAGCAGTTCTTC
-	-	TRBV20-1	14	TRBJ1-5	CSAREGWSNQPQHF	TGCAGTGCAAGGGAGGGTTGGAGCAATCAGCCCCAGCATTTT
-	-	TRBV20-1	14	TRBJ1-2	CSARDLGGIRGYTF	TGCAGTGCTAGAGATCTCGGGGGGATAAGGGGCTACACCTTC
-	-	TRBV10-3	13	TRBJ1-6	CAISDSDNSPLHF	TGTGCCATCAGCGACAGTGATAATTCACCCCTCCACTTT
-	few	TRBV7-2	14	TRBJ2-1	CASSLGGSYNEQFF	TGTGCCAGCAGCTTAGGAGGGTCCTACAATGAGCAGTTCTTC
-	-	TRBV6-1	15	TRBJ1-4	CASRHRDGGREKLFF	TGTGCCAGCAGGCACCGGGACGGGGGCCGAGAAAAACTGTTTTTT
-	-	TRBV4-1	15	TRBJ2-1	CASSQGEDVYNEQFF	TGCGCCAGCAGCCAAGGGGAAGACGTCTACAATGAGCAGTTCTTC
-	few	TRBV20-1	15	TRBJ1-1	CSASGRVALDTEAFF	TGCAGTGCTAGTGGCAGGGTAGCGTTGGACACTGAAGCTTTCTTT
TRBD1	few	TRBV3-1	16	TRBJ2-1	CASSQDVPGGYNEQFF	TGTGCCAGCAGCCAAGATGTGCCAGGGGGTTACAATGAGCAGTTCTTC
TRBD2	-	TRBV19	15	TRBJ2-1	CATRSGRASYNEQFF	TGTGCCACCCGTAGCGGGAGGGCTTCATACAATGAGCAGTTCTTC
-	-	TRBV6-2/TRBV6-3	14	TRBJ2-3	CASSPRLSPDTQYF	TGTGCCAGCAGCCCCAGGTTATCCCCAGATACGCAGTATTTT
-	few	TRBV7-9	15	TRBJ1-3	CASSSNTLSGNTIYF	TGTGCCAGCAGCTCCAACACTCTCTCTGGAAACACCATATATTTT
TRBD1	-	TRBV19	16	TRBJ1-6	CASSNPRWQGASPLHF	TGTGCCAGTAGTAACCCCCGGTGGCAGGGGGCTTCACCCCTCCACTTT
-	-	TRBV29-1	13	TRBJ1-1	CSIFRDKNTEAFF	TGCAGCATTTTCCGGGACAAGAACACTGAAGCTTTCTTT
TRBD2	-	TRBV7-3	16	TRBJ2-1	CASSLTLAGGHNEQFF	TGTGCCAGCAGCTTAACGTTAGCGGGAGGTCACAATGAGCAGTTCTTC
TRBD2	few	TRBV12-3/TRBV12-4	14	TRBJ2-7	CASRPGTSGYEQYF	TGTGCCAGCAGACCCGGGACTAGCGGCTACGAGCAGTACTTC
-	-	TRBV6-1	16	TRBJ1-2	CASSEEAYSANYGYTF	TGTGCCAGCAGTGAAGAGGCATACTCAGCTAACTATGGCTACACCTTC
-	-	TRBV5-4	12	TRBJ1-6	CASRTEDSPLHF	TGTGCCAGCCGGACGGAGGATTCACCCCTCCACTTT
-	-	TRBV20-1	14	TRBJ2-5	CSASRVEGGETQYF	TGCAGTGCTAGTCGGGTGGAGGGGGGAGAGACCCAGTACTTC
-	-	TRBV2	13	TRBJ2-7	CASRDPASYEQYF	TGTGCCAGCAGGGACCCGGCCTCCTACGAGCAGTACTTC
TRBD2	-	TRBV20-1	15	TRBJ2-1	CSARTSGRWDNEQFF	TGCAGTGCACGGACTAGCGGGAGGTGGGACAATGAGCAGTTCTTC
-	-	TRBV5-1	14	TRBJ2-5	CASSFLGSRETQYF	TGCGCCAGCAGCTTTTTAGGGAGCCGAGAGACCCAGTACTTC
TRBD2	-	TRBV6-1	18	TRBJ2-3	CASSDRPGRGRGTDTQYF	TGTGCCAGCAGTGACCGGCCGGGGAGAGGGAGGGGCACAGATACGCAGTATTTT
-	-	TRBV6-1	13	TRBJ2-3	CASRATSTDTQYF	TGTGCCAGCAGGGCAACTAGCACAGATACGCAGTATTTT
-	few	TRBV24-1	15	TRBJ2-2	CATSDPNVVTGELFF	TGTGCCACCAGTGATCCAAACGTCGTCACCGGGGAGCTGTTTTTT
-	-	TRBV7-9	12	TRBJ1-2	CASKTANYGYTF	TGTGCCAGCAAAACGGCTAACTATGGCTACACCTTC
-	large	TRBV3-1	15	TRBJ1-6	CASSPLGASNSPLHF	TGTGCCAGCAGCCCTTTGGGAGCCTCTAATTCACCCCTCCACTTT
-	few	TRBV2	13	TRBJ1-5	CASSDQRNQPQHF	TGTGCCAGCAGCGATCAACGCAATCAGCCCCAGCATTTT
-	few	TRBV2	11	TRBJ2-2	CASNLATELFF	TGTGCCAGCAATCTAGCGACGGAGCTGTTTTTT
TRBD1	-	TRBV12-3/TRBV12-4	15	TRBJ1-4	CASSSRQGGDEKLFF	TGTGCCAGCAGTTCTAGACAGGGGGGGGATGAAAAACTGTTTTTT
-	-	TRBV5-8	13	TRBJ2-3	CASSLKNTDTQYF	TGTGCCAGCAGCTTGAAGAACACAGATACGCAGTATTTT
TRBD2	-	TRBV19	15	TRBJ2-7	CASSPGLATPYEQYF	TGTGCCAGTAGTCCCGGACTAGCGACACCCTACGAGCAGTACTTC
-	-	TRBV29-1	13	TRBJ2-3	CSVDNPSTDTQYF	TGCAGCGTCGACAATCCTAGCACAGATACGCAGTATTTT
-	-	TRBV5-4	16	TRBJ2-5	CASSLDGGAGQKTQYF	TGTGCCAGCAGCTTGGATGGCGGGGCGGGTCAGAAGACCCAGTACTTC
-	few	TRBV6-1	14	TRBJ2-1	CASGERSSYNEQFF	TGTGCCAGCGGGGAGCGGAGCTCCTACAATGAGCAGTTCTTC
TRBD1	few	TRBV20-1	13	TRBJ1-6	CSAPRTGSSPLHF	TGCAGTGCCCCCCGGACAGGGTCGTCACCCCTCCACTTT
TRBD2	few	TRBV2	15	TRBJ2-7	CASSAGSGVSYEQYF	TGTGCCAGCAGTGCAGGTAGCGGGGTCTCCTACGAGCAGTACTTC
TRBD2	-	TRBV2	15	TRBJ2-7	CASRTLAGGPYEQYF	TGTGCCAGCAGAACCCTAGCGGGGGGACCCTACGAGCAGTACTTC
TRBD1	large	TRBV20-1	14	TRBJ1-1	CSARDDRGHTEAFF	TGCAGTGCTAGAGATGACAGGGGGCACACTGAAGCTTTCTTT
-	-	TRBV6-1	12	TRBJ1-6	CATWDRNSPLHF	TGTGCCACCTGGGACCGGAATTCACCCCTCCACTTT
TRBD1	few	TRBV7-8	14	TRBJ1-5	CASSRDRVGQPQHF	TGTGCCAGCAGCCGGGACAGGGTGGGTCAGCCCCAGCATTTT
-	few	TRBV11-2	13	TRBJ2-7	CASSSFRNYEQYF	TGTGCCAGCAGCTCCTTCAGGAATTACGAGCAGTACTTC
-	-	TRBV5-1	14	TRBJ1-1	CASSAAGAYTEAFF	TGCGCCAGCAGCGCCGCGGGCGCGTACACTGAAGCTTTCTTT
TRBD1	-	TRBV6-5	15	TRBJ2-7	CASSYLGQKAHEQYF	TGTGCCAGCAGTTATTTGGGACAGAAGGCCCACGAGCAGTACTTC
-	-	TRBV5-1	15	TRBJ2-1	CASSFSTSYYNEQFF	TGCGCCAGCAGCTTTTCAACTAGCTATTACAATGAGCAGTTCTTC
TRBD1	-	TRBV11-3	18	TRBJ2-1	CASSPGQGTKSSYNEQFF	TGTGCCAGCAGCCCTGGACAGGGTACTAAGAGCTCCTACAATGAGCAGTTCTTC
-	once	TRBV28	14	TRBJ2-5	CASSRDSPQETQYF	TGTGCCAGCAGCCGTGACTCGCCCCAAGAGACCCAGTACTTC
TRBD1	-	TRBV2	14	TRBJ2-1	CASKWDRGDNEQFF	TGTGCCAGCAAATGGGACAGAGGTGACAATGAGCAGTTCTTC
-	-	TRBV20-1	12	TRBJ2-3	CTRTLASDTQYF	TGCACCCGTACTCTAGCGTCAGATACGCAGTATTTT
-	-	TRBV30	13	TRBJ2-5	CACLRGSGETQYF	TGTGCCTGCCTCCGGGGATCAGGAGAGACCCAGTACTTC